These T cell receptor beta chains were read from a single sample in a study of T cells in Graves' hyperthyroidism and ophthalmopathy. TCRdb redid the calling of the multiplex PCR reads with MiXCR, one entry per CDR3 protein. The sample carries approximately 700,000 distinct CDR3 sequences, roughly 15% recorded once. Sequencing was performed on blood. All receptors derive from a man between 18 and 29 years old with Graves' hyperthyroidism. Each CDR3 is given with its conserved first and last residue. The order of the fields is D gene, CDR3 length, V gene, J gene, clone size, CDR3 protein, CDR3 DNA. The D gene is left open where the match is weak. Clone size is shown for a subset of rows, as once, few, many or a class of expanded clone.

>TRBD1|12|TRBV7-9|TRBJ2-7|many
CASKGQTYEQYF
TGTGCCAGCAAGGGACAGACCTACGAGCAGTACTTC
>NA|14|TRBV20-1|TRBJ2-5|few
CSARDQGGWETQYF
TGCAGTGCTAGAGACCAGGGAGGATGGGAGACCCAGTACTTC
>TRBD2|15|TRBV6-2/TRBV6-3|TRBJ2-7|many
CASSYRREITYEQYF
TGTGCCAGCAGTTATAGGCGGGAGATTACCTACGAGCAGTACTTC
>TRBD1|15|TRBV7-9|TRBJ2-7|many
CASSRTLTGAYEQYF
TGTGCCAGCAGCCGAACATTGACAGGGGCCTACGAGCAGTACTTC
>NA|15|TRBV5-1|TRBJ1-1|many
CASSSGANPSTEAFF
TGCGCCAGCAGCTCCGGGGCGAACCCCAGCACTGAAGCTTTCTTT
>NA|14|TRBV29-1|TRBJ1-2|NA
CSVEGTRNNYGYTF
TGCAGCGTTGAAGGGACACGGAATAACTATGGCTACACCTTC
>NA|14|TRBV10-3|TRBJ2-3|NA
CAISEGGLSDTQYF
TGTGCCATCAGTGAAGGGGGGCTATCTGATACGCAGTATTTT
>TRBD2|16|TRBV6-4|TRBJ2-3|NA
CASSRTSGMNTDTQYF
TGTGCCAGCAGTAGGACTAGCGGGATGAACACAGATACGCAGTATTTT
>NA|12|TRBV28|TRBJ1-5|NA
CASSLYREPQHF
TGTGCCAGCAGTTTATATAGGGAGCCCCAGCATTTT
>TRBD1|17|TRBV7-3|TRBJ2-2|NA
CASSLGGTGGWTGELFF
TGTGCCAGCAGCTTAGGAGGGACAGGGGGCTGGACCGGGGAGCTGTTTTTT
>TRBD1|14|TRBV2|TRBJ1-5|few
CASRAGQAGQPQHF
TGTGCCAGCAGAGCCGGACAGGCTGGTCAGCCCCAGCATTTT
>TRBD1|12|TRBV7-8|TRBJ1-2|NA
CASSYQGAGYTF
TGTGCCAGCAGCTATCAGGGGGCCGGCTACACCTTC
>NA|14|TRBV6-1|TRBJ2-7|NA
CASRPLGLAHEQYF
TGTGCCAGCAGACCCTTGGGTCTAGCCCACGAGCAGTACTTC
>NA|11|TRBV7-9|TRBJ2-7|few
CASGALSEQYF
TGTGCCAGCGGCGCCTTGTCCGAGCAGTACTTC